This record concerns one TCR beta chain sequence. This record comes from a study of blood T cell repertoires in COVID-19. Across the whole study: Acute and convalescent COVID-19 specimens originated in the United States, Italy and Spain. Sources were T cells, B-cell-depleted T cells, or PBMCs; the material itself was cDNA or gDNA.

This table comes from immunoSEQ multiplex PCR, and its TCRdb copy is limited to in-frame clones, with some not included. The sample contains some 190,000 clones, about 88% of which appear only once. The sequence was collected from a woman aged 40 to 49 who had recovered from COVID-19. The sample comprised peripheral blood.

Here the CDR3 DNA reads TGTGCCAGCAGCTTATGGGGGAGGAGTTCCTACGAGCAGTACTTC. It codes for CASSLWGRSSYEQYF. This chain connects TRBV11-1 to TRBJ2-7, with D tentatively TRBD2 (6 bases). Trimming cost V 2 bases and J 1 base, with 12 bases left between them. Germline V lookup: CDR1 SGHAT, CDR2 FQDESV (reference sequence). The CDR3 spans 15 residues.